This is a list of T cell receptor beta chains from one sample in a study of human thymus T cells. The table came from immunoSEQ multiplex PCR; TCRdb's copy has only in-frame clones and leaves some out. The table includes some 80,000 clones, around 96% detected once. Sample: thymus tissue. These receptors came from a boy less than two years old with a congenital heart defect but otherwise immunologically healthy. Both conserved end residues are part of each CDR3. Fields, in order: D gene, V gene, clone size, J gene, CDR3 DNA, CDR3 protein. A D gene is named only where the DNA matches it firmly. Where a row states a size, it is once, few, many or the class of an expanded clone; other rows omit it.

d_call: TRBD2; v_call: TRBV5-1; clone_size: NA; j_call: TRBJ2-1; cdr3_nt: TGCGCCAGCAGCTTGGCTGGACTAGTCTTTGAGCAGTTCTTC; cdr3_aa: CASSLAGLVFEQFF
d_call: TRBD1; v_call: TRBV5-1; clone_size: NA; j_call: TRBJ2-1; cdr3_nt: TGCGCCAGCAGCTGGTCGACAGGGGATGAGCAGTTCTTC; cdr3_aa: CASSWSTGDEQFF
d_call: NA; v_call: TRBV12-1; clone_size: once; j_call: TRBJ1-3; cdr3_nt: TGTGCCAGCAGCTCCGGACGGTACTCTGGAAACACCATATATTTT; cdr3_aa: CASSSGRYSGNTIYF
d_call: NA; v_call: TRBV28; clone_size: NA; j_call: TRBJ1-5; cdr3_nt: TGTGCCAGCAGTCCTCCACATCAGCCCCAGCATTTT; cdr3_aa: CASSPPHQPQHF
d_call: TRBD1; v_call: TRBV11-3; clone_size: NA; j_call: TRBJ2-4; cdr3_nt: TGTGCCAGCAGCAACAAGCCATCCTCCCGACAGGGAGTCAAAAACATTCAGTACTTC; cdr3_aa: CASSNKPSSRQGVKNIQYF
d_call: NA; v_call: TRBV12-2; clone_size: NA; j_call: TRBJ2-2; cdr3_nt: TGTGCAAGTCGCTTGAAAAACACCGGGGAGCTGTTTTTT; cdr3_aa: CASRLKNTGELFF
d_call: TRBD1; v_call: TRBV5-4; clone_size: NA; j_call: TRBJ2-7; cdr3_nt: TGTGCCAGCAGCCTCGACAGGGACTCCTACGAGCAGTACTTC; cdr3_aa: CASSLDRDSYEQYF
d_call: TRBD2; v_call: TRBV5-1; clone_size: NA; j_call: TRBJ2-1; cdr3_nt: TGCGCCAGCAGCACAGACCGGGAGGGCCCCTACAATGAGCAGTTCTTC; cdr3_aa: CASSTDREGPYNEQFF
d_call: NA; v_call: TRBV30; clone_size: few; j_call: TRBJ1-2; cdr3_nt: TGTGCCTGGAGACGGGGGAACTATGGCTACACCTTC; cdr3_aa: CAWRRGNYGYTF
d_call: NA; v_call: TRBV6-4; clone_size: once; j_call: TRBJ2-7; cdr3_nt: TGTGCCAGCAGTGTTGGGTCTTACTCCTACGAGCAGTACTTC; cdr3_aa: CASSVGSYSYEQYF
d_call: TRBD1; v_call: TRBV6-1; clone_size: NA; j_call: TRBJ2-7; cdr3_nt: TGTGCCAGCAGTGGGACAGGGTATGAGGAAAAAGACGAGCAGTACTTC; cdr3_aa: CASSGTGYEEKDEQYF
d_call: TRBD1; v_call: TRBV10-3; clone_size: NA; j_call: TRBJ1-1; cdr3_nt: TGTGCCATCAGTGCCAACCGGGACAGTCCCACCCCCCTCCCCACTGAAGCTTTCTTT; cdr3_aa: CAISANRDSPTPLPTEAFF
d_call: TRBD1; v_call: TRBV5-1; clone_size: NA; j_call: TRBJ2-7; cdr3_nt: TGCGCCAGCAGCTTGGAAGGGGGCGGGTACGAGCAGTACTTC; cdr3_aa: CASSLEGGGYEQYF
d_call: TRBD1; v_call: TRBV11-2; clone_size: NA; j_call: TRBJ1-1; cdr3_nt: TGTGCCAGCAGGCTCCGGACAGGGAACACTGAAGCTTTCTTT; cdr3_aa: CASRLRTGNTEAFF
d_call: TRBD1; v_call: TRBV12-5; clone_size: NA; j_call: TRBJ1-1; cdr3_nt: TGTGCTAGTGCGGCAGGGGGCAGCAACCCTGAAGCTTTCTTT; cdr3_aa: CASAAGGSNPEAFF
d_call: TRBD2; v_call: TRBV27; clone_size: NA; j_call: TRBJ2-2; cdr3_nt: TGTGCCAGCAGTTGGGGGGGTGCGAACACCGGGGAGCTGTTTTTT; cdr3_aa: CASSWGGANTGELFF
d_call: TRBD2; v_call: TRBV4-2; clone_size: NA; j_call: TRBJ2-3; cdr3_nt: TGTGCCAGCAGCCAGGGGGCGACTAGCGGGGGGGCCGCAGATACGCAGTATTTT; cdr3_aa: CASSQGATSGGAADTQYF
d_call: TRBD2; v_call: TRBV9; clone_size: NA; j_call: TRBJ2-3; cdr3_nt: TGTGCCAGCAGCGTAGTGGGGTCTAGCGGGGGAAAGAGAAGCACAGATACGCAGTATTTT; cdr3_aa: CASSVVGSSGGKRSTDTQYF
d_call: TRBD1; v_call: TRBV11-3; clone_size: NA; j_call: TRBJ1-6; cdr3_nt: TGTGCCAGCAGTCAGGGCCCACCGGGACAGGGCCGGTCACCCCTCCACTTT; cdr3_aa: CASSQGPPGQGRSPLHF
d_call: NA; v_call: TRBV5-1; clone_size: once; j_call: TRBJ1-5; cdr3_nt: TGCGCCAGCAGCCGAGGACCTTTAGCCCCCAATCAGCCCCAGCATTTT; cdr3_aa: CASSRGPLAPNQPQHF
d_call: NA; v_call: TRBV7-9; clone_size: once; j_call: TRBJ1-3; cdr3_nt: TGTGCCAGCAGCACCGGCAGCTCTGGAAACACCATATATTTT; cdr3_aa: CASSTGSSGNTIYF
d_call: NA; v_call: TRBV29-1; clone_size: NA; j_call: TRBJ2-1; cdr3_nt: TGCAGCGTTGACGGGGAGAGAAACAATGAGCAGTTCTTC; cdr3_aa: CSVDGERNNEQFF
d_call: TRBD2; v_call: TRBV5-1; clone_size: NA; j_call: TRBJ2-7; cdr3_nt: TGCGCCAGCAGACGGACTAGCGGGAGGGTGGGGGAAGACGAGCGTAGCTCCTACGAGCAGTACTTC; cdr3_aa: CASRRTSGRVGEDERSSYEQYF
d_call: NA; v_call: TRBV30; clone_size: NA; j_call: TRBJ1-1; cdr3_nt: TGTGCCTGGAGCTGGGGGCCGACCTTGTTAGCTATGAACACTGAAGCTTTCTTT; cdr3_aa: CAWSWGPTLLAMNTEAFF
d_call: TRBD2; v_call: TRBV7-8; clone_size: NA; j_call: TRBJ2-3; cdr3_nt: TGTGCCAGCAGCCCAAGATCGCTAGCGGGAGCAGATACGCAGTATTTT; cdr3_aa: CASSPRSLAGADTQYF